This entry describes one T cell receptor (beta chain). Its antigen is undetermined. This specimen belongs to a study of blood T cells in healthy people across ages. General study points: Higher diversity and more naive CD4+ cells were features of long-lived donors, compared to aged donors.

Germline V lookup: CDR1 SNHLY, CDR2 FYNNEI. CDR3 size: 15 residues. Between the trimmed V and J ends, which lost 6 bases and 4 bases, there was a span of 18 bases. Isolation per sample recovered at least 7 million PBMCs. Extractions gave at least 6 micrograms of total RNA per sample. Using a J-beta primer mix together with a sample-barcoded 5' primer, a second PCR was run for about 6 to 11 cycles. Every cDNA molecule bore a tag from a template-switch adaptor containing 12 random nucleotides. TCRdb independently ran MiXCR on the 5' RACE reads; one entry per CDR3 protein. The data show hundreds of thousands of distinct CDR3 sequences, 40% to 45% seen once.

The receptor was derived from a man at least 80 years old in good health. Sequencing was performed on blood. This chain connects TRBV2 to TRBJ1-2; no definite D call. The CDR3 region is CASSTRSGGPYGYTF. In DNA form, the CDR3 reads TGTGCCAGCAGCACCAGATCGGGAGGGCCCTATGGCTACACCTTC.